This passage covers 23 T cell receptor beta chains from one sample sequenced in a study of tumor-infiltrating lymphocytes in primary liver carcinoma. RNA was extracted from whole blood without cell sorting, alongside germline DNA. Constant-region priming of roughly 490 ng total RNA yielded TCR beta cDNA. Generation of the TCR beta libraries relied on three nested multiplex PCR rounds using slightly modified ARM-PCR. Each of the first two PCR rounds ran approximately 11 cycles with TRBV1-TRBV30 forward and C-beta reverse primers. A single record per CDR3 protein comes from TCRdb applying MiXCR to the multiplex PCR reads. The data hold almost 200,000 distinct CDR3 sequences, with about 65% observed a single time. The sample taken for sequencing was peripheral blood. The origin of the receptors is a woman in her sixties or seventies with primary liver carcinoma and hepatitis B virus infection.

In this sample, this clonotype turned up a few times. One end of the junction is discordant with germline, which a read error may explain. The CDR3 here is CASSLTQCRGYGYTF. The CDR3 DNA sequence: TGCGCCAGCAGCTTAACCCAATGCAGGGGATATGGCTACACCTTC. The chain is built from TRBV11-2 and TRBJ1-2; TRBD1 might be the D (6 bases). CDR1 is SGHAT, CDR2 FQNNGV, per germline. The CDR3 runs to 15 residues.

A word on this clonotype: This sequence may be a read error, since a much larger clone differs from it by one base. This chain joins TRBV6-6 and TRBJ1-1; D is unclear. The germline V gene encodes CDR1 MNHNY and CDR2 SVGAGI (reference sequence). Between the trimmed V and J ends, which lost 5 bases and 1 base, there was a span of 11 bases. CDR3 length equals 14 residues. For the CDR3, the DNA is TGTGCCAGCAGTCAAAGGGAACCGAACACTGAAGCTTTCTTT. Its translation is CASSQREPNTEAFF.

As to this clonotype: Germline and junction disagree at one end, which may indicate a read error. The CDR3 loop is CASSLGAGRGANVLTF. CDR3 nucleotide sequence: TGCGCCAGCAGCTTAGGAGCAGGGAGGGGGGCCAACGTCCTGACTTTC. The gene calls are TRBV11-2 and TRBJ2-6; D possibly corresponds to TRBD2 (6 bases). Germline CDR1 is SGHAT and CDR2 is FQNNGV. This CDR3 spans 16 amino acids.

This clonotype was seen many times. The genes are TRBV29-1 and TRBJ2-1; TRBD2 is a possible D gene (5 bases). The CDR3 runs to 15 residues. CDR1 SQVTM and CDR2 ANQGSEA come from the germline V gene. V was trimmed by 0 bases and J by 7 bases, leaving 16 bases between them. The CDR3 DNA is TGCAGCGTTGAAGACGGGATTGTCATGGGGAATGAGCAGTTCTTC. Protein: CSVEDGIVMGNEQFF.

About this clonotype itself: A much bigger clone sits one base away, suggesting this may be a read error. The V call is TRBV6-5, the J call TRBJ2-1, with TRBD2 as a possible D gene (5 bases). CDR3 length: 14 residues. V lost 11 bases and J lost 4, with 18 bases in between. Germline V lookup: CDR1 MNHEY, CDR2 SVGAGI. The CDR3 sequence: CAAQRGWAYNEQFF. The CDR3 DNA is TGTGCCGCCCAACGGGGATGGGCTTACAATGAGCAGTTCTTC.

As for this clonotype: A much larger clone lies one base from this, so it may be a read error. The chain combines TRBV7-8 with TRBJ2-1, with D uncertain. This CDR3 region has 11 residues. CDR1 and CDR2 from the germline V gene are SGHVS and FQNEAQ. Trimming took 3 bases from V and 15 from J, leaving 12 bases between them. CDR3 sequence reads: CASSFPIMAFF. The CDR3 nucleotides are TGTGCCAGCAGCTTTCCGATTATGGCGTTCTTC.

For the CDR3, the DNA is TGTGCCAGCAGCTTCAACTCAACATTGCAATATTTT. It is translated as CASSFNSTLQYF. This chain uses TRBV11-2 with TRBJ2-3; D call uncertain. V was shortened by 3 bases and J by 15 bases, with 16 bases between the two germline ends. The germline V gene has CDR1 SGHAT and CDR2 FQNNGV. The CDR3 runs to 12 residues.

As regards this clonotype: This may be a read error: a much more frequent sequence differs by one nucleotide. The chain joins TRBV4-1 to TRBJ2-1, with D maybe TRBD1 (5 bases). The CDR3 consists of 15 residues. CDR1 and CDR2 from the germline V gene are MGHRA and YSYEKL. CDR3 DNA: TGCACCAGCAGCCAGGGCCCGAGCTCCTACAATGAGCAGTTCTTC. Its translation is CTSSQGPSSYNEQFF.

As to this clonotype: Given the absence of the conserved phenylalanine or tryptophan at the CDR3 end, a read error is likely. Because the CDR3's place on the DNA is in doubt, the DNA is left out and the CDR3 is given as listed by TCRdb. This chain connects TRBV12-3 or TRBV12-4 to TRBJ2-5; whether TRBD1, the table's D call, matches the DNA was not checked. The CDR3 is 13 amino acids long, termini counted. The CDR3 is CASSRTGEETHYS.

The V call is TRBV11-2, the J call TRBJ2-5; D unresolved. The DNA matches TRBJ2-1 better at its end, which makes the J call doubtful. The germline V gene has CDR1 SGHAT and CDR2 FQNNGV. The CDR3 has 13 residues. CDR3 loop: CASKSPLQKTQFF. The DNA of the CDR3 is TGTGCCAGCAAATCGCCCTTACAAAAGACCCAGTTCTTC.

As regards this clonotype: The conserved phenylalanine or tryptophan is not found at the CDR3 terminus, so this likely reflects a read error. V usage is TRBV6-1 and J usage is TRBJ2-1, with 11 bases lining up with TRBD2. The length of the CDR3 is 16 residues. Germline V gene lookup returns CDR1 MNHNS and CDR2 SASEGT. The CDR3 here is CASGEELAGVYNEQFC. As DNA, the CDR3 is TGTGCCAGCGGTGAAGAACTAGCGGGAGTATACAATGAGCAGTTCTGC.

About this clonotype: An end of the junction does not agree with germline; a read error may underlie this. V gene TRBV14 combines with J gene TRBJ2-5, with D unresolved. Germline V gene lookup returns CDR1 SGHDN and CDR2 FVKESK. This CDR3 has 15 amino acids. The CDR3 spells CTSSQDATQVETQYF. CDR3 sequence (DNA): TGTACCAGCAGCCAAGATGCGACCCAGGTCGAGACCCAGTACTTC.

The chain joins TRBV14 to TRBJ1-1; tentatively, D is TRBD1 (5 bases). The V gene lost 10 bases and the J gene lost 1 base, with 19 bases spanning the gap. This CDR3 region has 15 residues. Germline V gives CDR1 SGHDN, CDR2 FVKESK. CDR3 DNA: TGTGCCAACAAGGACCCCAGGGCGGGGAACACTGAAGCTTTCTTT. It is translated as CANKDPRAGNTEAFF.

Comment on this clonotype: This CDR3 is missing its conserved last phenylalanine or tryptophan, likely due to a read error. The gene calls are TRBV11-2 and TRBJ2-4; D might be TRBD1 or TRBD2, each matching 5 bases. CDR1 is SGHAT and CDR2 is FQNNGV in the germline V gene. The CDR3 has 15 residues. V gave up 3 bases and J gave up 7 bases, with 16 bases separating them. In nucleotides, the CDR3 is TGTGCCAGCAGCTTCGAGGGGACCCGCAAGAACATTCAGTACATC. It specifies CASSFEGTRKNIQYI.

Concerning this clonotype itself: This may stem from a read error, because a much larger clone lies one nucleotide away. The chain uses TRBV12-3 or TRBV12-4 and TRBJ1-1, with D possibly matching TRBD1 (5 bases). CDR3 length equals 14 residues. The DNA for the CDR3 is TGTGCCAGCAGTTTCCGGGACGTGAACACTGAAGCTTCCTTT. Amino acids: CASSFRDVNTEASF.

This chain connects TRBV28 to TRBJ2-6; D gene unclear. Between the trimmed V and J ends, which lost 5 bases and 4 bases, there was a span of 15 bases. Germline loops: CDR1 MDHEN, CDR2 SYDVKM. The CDR3 runs to 16 residues. CDR3 sequence (DNA): TGTGCCAGCAGTGTTACCGGTACGGGCGGGGCCAACGTCCTGACTTTC. Translated, it gives CASSVTGTGGANVLTF.

The genes are TRBV24-1 and TRBJ2-3; 8 bases line up with TRBD1. The CDR3 totals 17 residues. V was pared by 4 bases and J by 4 bases, with 12 bases of the junction left unmatched. Per germline, CDR1 KGHDR and CDR2 SFDVKD. The CDR3 spells CATSDQRQGLKADTQYF. In DNA form, the CDR3 reads TGTGCCACCAGTGACCAGAGACAGGGGCTAAAGGCAGATACGCAGTATTTT.

The chain employs TRBV5-5 and TRBJ2-2; TRBD2 matches 8 bases. V dropped 2 bases and J dropped 4; count of bases not matched to a gene: 1. The CDR3 is 14 residues long. CDR1 is SGHKS and CDR2 is YYEKEE in the germline V gene (reference sequence). The CDR3 here is CASSFSGATGELFF. The CDR3 nucleotides read TGTGCCAGCAGCTTTAGCGGGGCCACCGGGGAGCTGTTTTTT.

With regard to this clonotype: This may come from a read error, since a much larger clone is one base off. The chain carries TRBV12-3 or TRBV12-4 and TRBJ2-3; TRBD2 matches 7 bases. The CDR3 contains 18 residues. This CDR3 is CTSTSGGREVVGTDTQYF. The CDR3 DNA is TGTACCAGCACCTCCGGCGGGAGAGAGGTGGTGGGCACAGATACGCAGTATTTT.

This clonotype has just a few counts. V usage is TRBV7-3 and J usage is TRBJ2-1, with TRBD2 identical over 10 bases. Germline loops: CDR1 SGHTA, CDR2 FQGTGA. The CDR3 consists of 18 residues. Trimming removed 5 bases from V and 2 bases from J; junction bases left unmatched: 12. This CDR3 is CASSTKGPGLAAYNEQFF. DNA of the CDR3: TGTGCCAGCAGCACGAAAGGGCCCGGACTAGCGGCCTACAATGAGCAGTTCTTC.

This clonotype was picked up a small number of times. The gene calls are TRBV6-5 and TRBJ2-7; no clear D gene. CDR1 is MNHEY and CDR2 is SVGAGI in the germline V gene. V shed 8 bases and J shed 4 bases, with 18 bases lying between them. The CDR3 length is 14 residues. CDR3 nucleotides: TGTGCCAGCCCCCCTTTTTGGTCTTTTTACGAGCAGTACTTC. It specifies CASPPFWSFYEQYF.

The sample holds many counts of this clonotype. The rearrangement links TRBV12-3 or TRBV12-4 to TRBJ1-5; 9 bases are a match to TRBD1. The CDR3 length is 16 residues. V dropped 5 bases and J dropped 6; count of bases not matched to a gene: 11. The CDR3 sequence is CASSPGTGLKGQPQHF. The CDR3 nucleotides are TGTGCCAGCAGTCCCGGGACAGGGTTAAAGGGTCAGCCCCAGCATTTT.

This chain joins TRBV4-1 and TRBJ2-1; 7 bases match TRBD2. The CDR3 runs 17 residues. J lost 0 bases, V lost 4 bases, and 9 bases had no gene match. CDR1 is MGHRA, CDR2 YSYEKL, per germline. The CDR3: CASSLLWGGSSYNEQFF. CDR3 nucleotides: TGCGCCAGCAGCCTCCTTTGGGGAGGGTCCTCCTACAATGAGCAGTTCTTC.